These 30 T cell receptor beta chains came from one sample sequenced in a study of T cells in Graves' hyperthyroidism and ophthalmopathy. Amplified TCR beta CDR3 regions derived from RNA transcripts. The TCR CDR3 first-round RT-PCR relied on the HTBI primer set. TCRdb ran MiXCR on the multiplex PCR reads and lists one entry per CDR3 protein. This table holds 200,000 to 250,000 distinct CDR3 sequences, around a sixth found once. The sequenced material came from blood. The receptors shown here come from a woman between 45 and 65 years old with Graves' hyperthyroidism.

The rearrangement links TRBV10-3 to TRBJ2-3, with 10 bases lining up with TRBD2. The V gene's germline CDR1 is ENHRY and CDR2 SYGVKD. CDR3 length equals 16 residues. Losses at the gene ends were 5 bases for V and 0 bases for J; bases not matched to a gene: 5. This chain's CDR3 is CAISPGLAASTDTQYF. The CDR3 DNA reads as TGTGCCATCAGTCCCGGACTAGCGGCTAGCACAGATACGCAGTATTTT.

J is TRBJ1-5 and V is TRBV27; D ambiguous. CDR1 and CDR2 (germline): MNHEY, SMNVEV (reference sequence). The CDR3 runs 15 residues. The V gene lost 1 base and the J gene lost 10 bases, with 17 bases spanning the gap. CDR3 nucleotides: TGTGCCAGCAGTTTATATGCGGTGCCCCAATCCCCCCAGCATTTT. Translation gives CASSLYAVPQSPQHF.

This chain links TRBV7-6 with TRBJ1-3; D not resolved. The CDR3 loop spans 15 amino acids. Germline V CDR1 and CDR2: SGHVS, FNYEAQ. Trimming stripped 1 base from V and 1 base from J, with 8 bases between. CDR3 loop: CASSLVGFSGNTIYF. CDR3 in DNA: TGTGCCAGCAGCTTAGTAGGCTTTTCTGGAAACACCATATATTTT.

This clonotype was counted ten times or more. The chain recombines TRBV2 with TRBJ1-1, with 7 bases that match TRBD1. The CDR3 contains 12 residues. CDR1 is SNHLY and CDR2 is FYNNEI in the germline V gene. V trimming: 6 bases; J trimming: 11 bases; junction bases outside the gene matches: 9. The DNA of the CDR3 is TGTGCCAGCAGGCGACAGGGACTGGGGGCTTTCTTT. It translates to CASRRQGLGAFF.

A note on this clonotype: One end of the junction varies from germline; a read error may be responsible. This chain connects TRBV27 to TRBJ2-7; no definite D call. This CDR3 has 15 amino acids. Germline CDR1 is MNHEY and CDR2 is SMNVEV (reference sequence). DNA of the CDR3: TGTGCCAGCTGGGCCTTGGGCCCACTGGCCTACAAGCAGTACTTC. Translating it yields CASWALGPLAYKQYF.

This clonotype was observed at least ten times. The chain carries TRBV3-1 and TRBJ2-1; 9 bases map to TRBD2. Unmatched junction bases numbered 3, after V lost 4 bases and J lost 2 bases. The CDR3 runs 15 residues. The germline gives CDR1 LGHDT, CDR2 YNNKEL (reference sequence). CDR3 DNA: TGTGCCAGCAGCCCTAGCGGGACAGCCTACAATGAGCAGTTCTTC. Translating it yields CASSPSGTAYNEQFF.

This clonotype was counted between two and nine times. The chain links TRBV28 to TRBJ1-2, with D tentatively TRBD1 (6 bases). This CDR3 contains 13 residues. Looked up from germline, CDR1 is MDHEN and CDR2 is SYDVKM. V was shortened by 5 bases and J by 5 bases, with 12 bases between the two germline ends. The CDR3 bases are TGTGCCAGCAGTGAAGGACAGTTGTATGGCTACACCTTC. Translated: CASSEGQLYGYTF.

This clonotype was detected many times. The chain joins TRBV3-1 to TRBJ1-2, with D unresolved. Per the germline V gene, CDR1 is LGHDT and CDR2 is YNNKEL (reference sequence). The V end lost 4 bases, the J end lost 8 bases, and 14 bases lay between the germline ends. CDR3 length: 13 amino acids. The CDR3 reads CASSLNIAEGYTF. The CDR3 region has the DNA TGTGCCAGCAGCCTTAATATCGCGGAGGGCTACACCTTC.

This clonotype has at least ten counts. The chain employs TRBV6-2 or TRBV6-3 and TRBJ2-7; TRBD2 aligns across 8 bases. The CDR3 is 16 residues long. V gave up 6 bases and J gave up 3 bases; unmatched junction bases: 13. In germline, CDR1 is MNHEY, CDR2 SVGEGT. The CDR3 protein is CASRQESGTRGYEQYF. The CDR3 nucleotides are TGTGCCAGCAGGCAGGAGTCCGGGACTAGGGGCTACGAGCAGTACTTC.

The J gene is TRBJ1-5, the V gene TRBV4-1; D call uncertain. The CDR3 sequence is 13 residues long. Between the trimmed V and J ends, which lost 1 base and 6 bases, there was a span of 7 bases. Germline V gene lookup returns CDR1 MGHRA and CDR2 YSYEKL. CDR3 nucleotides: TGCGCCAGCAGCCAAGCAGGTTTTCAGCCCCAGCATTTT. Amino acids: CASSQAGFQPQHF.

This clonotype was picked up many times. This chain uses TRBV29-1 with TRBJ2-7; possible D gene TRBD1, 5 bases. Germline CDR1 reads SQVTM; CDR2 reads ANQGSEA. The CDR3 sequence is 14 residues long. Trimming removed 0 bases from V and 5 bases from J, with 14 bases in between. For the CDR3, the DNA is TGCAGCGTTGAAGAAGCGCAGGGTTCGGACGAGCAGTACTTC. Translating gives CSVEEAQGSDEQYF.

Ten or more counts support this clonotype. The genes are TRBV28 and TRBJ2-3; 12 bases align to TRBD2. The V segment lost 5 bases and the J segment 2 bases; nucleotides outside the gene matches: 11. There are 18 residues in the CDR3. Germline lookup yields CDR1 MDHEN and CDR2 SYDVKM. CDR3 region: CASSPTSGLAGYTDTQYF. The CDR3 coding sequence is TGTGCCAGCAGTCCCACTTCAGGACTAGCGGGATACACAGATACGCAGTATTTT.

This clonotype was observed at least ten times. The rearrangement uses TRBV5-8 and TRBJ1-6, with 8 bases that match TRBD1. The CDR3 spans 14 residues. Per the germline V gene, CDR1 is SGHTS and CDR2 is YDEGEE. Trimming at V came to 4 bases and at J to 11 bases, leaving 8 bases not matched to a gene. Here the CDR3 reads CASSDGQGSTPLHF. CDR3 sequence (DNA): TGTGCCAGCAGCGACGGACAGGGATCTACACCCCTCCACTTT.

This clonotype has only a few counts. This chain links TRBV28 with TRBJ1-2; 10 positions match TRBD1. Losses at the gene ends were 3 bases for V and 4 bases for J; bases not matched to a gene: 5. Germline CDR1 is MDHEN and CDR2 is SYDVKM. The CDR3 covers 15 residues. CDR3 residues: CASSLGDRGFYGYTF. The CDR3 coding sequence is TGTGCCAGCAGTTTGGGGGACAGGGGTTTCTATGGCTACACCTTC.

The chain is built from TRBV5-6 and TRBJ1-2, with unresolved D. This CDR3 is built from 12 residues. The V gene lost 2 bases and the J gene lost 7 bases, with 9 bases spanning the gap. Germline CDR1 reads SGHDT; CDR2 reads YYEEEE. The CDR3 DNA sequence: TGTGCCAGCAGCTTCCAACGAGGTGGCTACACCTTC. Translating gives CASSFQRGGYTF.

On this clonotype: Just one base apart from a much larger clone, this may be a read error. The DNA for the CDR3 is TGTGCCGGCAGTGAAAAGGGACTAGCGGGAGGGCCGGAGACCCAGTACTTC. Its translation is CAGSEKGLAGGPETQYF. The gene calls are TRBV2 and TRBJ2-5; 16 bases line up with TRBD2. The germline gives CDR1 SNHLY, CDR2 FYNNEI. This CDR3 contains 17 residues.

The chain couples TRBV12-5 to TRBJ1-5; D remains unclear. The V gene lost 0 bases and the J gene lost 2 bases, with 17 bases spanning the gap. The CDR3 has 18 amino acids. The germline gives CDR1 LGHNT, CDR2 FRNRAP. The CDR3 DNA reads TGTGCTAGTGGTTTGGTACTGGGAGAGGGCCGGGGCAATCAGCCCCAGCATTTT. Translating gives CASGLVLGEGRGNQPQHF.

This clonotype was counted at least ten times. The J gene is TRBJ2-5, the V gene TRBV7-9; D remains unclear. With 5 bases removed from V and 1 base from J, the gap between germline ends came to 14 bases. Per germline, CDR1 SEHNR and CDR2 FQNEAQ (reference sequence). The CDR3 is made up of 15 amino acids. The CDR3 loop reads CASSPKGRIQETQYF. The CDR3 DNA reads TGTGCCAGCAGCCCAAAAGGACGGATCCAAGAGACCCAGTACTTC.

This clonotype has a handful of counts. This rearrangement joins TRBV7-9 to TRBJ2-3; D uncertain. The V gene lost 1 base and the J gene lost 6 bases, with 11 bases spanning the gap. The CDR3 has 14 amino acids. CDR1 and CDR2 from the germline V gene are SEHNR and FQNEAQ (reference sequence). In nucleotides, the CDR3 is TGTGCCAGCAGCTTAGGGGTCGGTTGGGATACGCAGTATTTT. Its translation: CASSLGVGWDTQYF.

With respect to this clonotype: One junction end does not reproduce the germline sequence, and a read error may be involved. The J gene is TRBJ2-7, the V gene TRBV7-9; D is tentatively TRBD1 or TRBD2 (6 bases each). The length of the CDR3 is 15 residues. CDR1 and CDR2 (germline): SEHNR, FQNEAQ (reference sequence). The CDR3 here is CACSPPGALSCEQYF. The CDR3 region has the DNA TGTGCCTGCAGTCCGCCGGGGGCCCTTTCCTGCGAGCAGTACTTC.

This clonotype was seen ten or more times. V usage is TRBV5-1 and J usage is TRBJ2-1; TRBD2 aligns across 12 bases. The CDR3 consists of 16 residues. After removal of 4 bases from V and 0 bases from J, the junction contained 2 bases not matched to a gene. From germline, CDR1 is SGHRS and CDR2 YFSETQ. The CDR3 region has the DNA TGCGCCAGCAGCAGGACTAGCGGGAACTCCTACAATGAGCAGTTCTTC. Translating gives CASSRTSGNSYNEQFF.

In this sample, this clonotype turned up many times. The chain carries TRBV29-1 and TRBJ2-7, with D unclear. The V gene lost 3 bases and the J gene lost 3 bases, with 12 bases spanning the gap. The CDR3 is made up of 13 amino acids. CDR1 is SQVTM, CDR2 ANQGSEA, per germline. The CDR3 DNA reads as TGCAGCGTTGACGGTGGCAGAGGCTACGAGCAGTACTTC. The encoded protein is CSVDGGRGYEQYF.

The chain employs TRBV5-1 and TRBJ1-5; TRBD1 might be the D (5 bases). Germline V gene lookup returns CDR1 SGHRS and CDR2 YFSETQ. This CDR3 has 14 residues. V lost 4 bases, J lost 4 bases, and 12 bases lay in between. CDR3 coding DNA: TGCGCCAGCAGCGCAGGGACGGAGAATCAGCCCCAGCATTTT. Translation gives CASSAGTENQPQHF. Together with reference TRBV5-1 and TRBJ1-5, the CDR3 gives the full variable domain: KAGVTQTPRYLIKTRGQQVTLSCSPISGHRSVSWYQQTPGQGLQFLFEYFSETQRNKGNFPGRFSGRQFSNSRSEMNVSTLELGDSALYLCASSAGTENQPQHFGDGTRLSIL.

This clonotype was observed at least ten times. CDR3 nucleotide sequence: TGTGCCAGCAGCCAAGTGCAGGGTCTAACTGAAGCTTTCTTT. The encoded protein is CASSQVQGLTEAFF. J is TRBJ1-1 and V is TRBV4-2, with a tentative D call TRBD1 (5 bases). The V and J ends lost 1 base and 5 bases respectively, with 11 bases between them. This CDR3 is built from 14 residues. Per the germline V gene, CDR1 is LGHNA and CDR2 is YNFKEQ.

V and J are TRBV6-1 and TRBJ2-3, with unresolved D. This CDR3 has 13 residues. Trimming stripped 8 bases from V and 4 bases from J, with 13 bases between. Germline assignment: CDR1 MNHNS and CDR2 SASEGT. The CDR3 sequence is CASSKPAADTQYF. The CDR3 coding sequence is TGTGCCAGCTCTAAACCGGCTGCAGATACGCAGTATTTT.

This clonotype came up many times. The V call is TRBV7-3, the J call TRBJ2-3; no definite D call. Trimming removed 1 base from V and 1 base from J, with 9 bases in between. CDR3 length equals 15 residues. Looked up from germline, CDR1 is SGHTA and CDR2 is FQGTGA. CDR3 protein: CASSLSSDGTDTQYF. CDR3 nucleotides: TGTGCCAGCAGCTTAAGCTCTGATGGCACAGATACGCAGTATTTT.

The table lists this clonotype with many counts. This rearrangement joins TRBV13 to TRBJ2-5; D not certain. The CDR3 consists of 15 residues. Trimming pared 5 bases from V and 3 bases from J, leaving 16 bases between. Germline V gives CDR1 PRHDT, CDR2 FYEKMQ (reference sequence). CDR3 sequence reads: CASSPTLWGEETQYF. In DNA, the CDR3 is TGTGCCAGCAGCCCAACTCTTTGGGGTGAAGAGACCCAGTACTTC.

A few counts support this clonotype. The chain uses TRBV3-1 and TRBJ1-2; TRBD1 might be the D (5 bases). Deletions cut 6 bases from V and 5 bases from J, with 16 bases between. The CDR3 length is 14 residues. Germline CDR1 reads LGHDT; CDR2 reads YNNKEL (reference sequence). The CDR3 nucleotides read TGTGCCAGCAGACGTACAGACAGCGTATATGGCTACACCTTC. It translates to CASRRTDSVYGYTF. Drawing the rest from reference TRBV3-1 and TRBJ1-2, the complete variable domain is DTAVSQTPKYLVTQMGNDKSIKCEQNLGHDTMYWYKQDSKKFLKIMFSYNNKELIINETVPNRFSPKSPDKAHLNLHINSLELGDSAVYFCASRRTDSVYGYTFGSGTRLTVV.

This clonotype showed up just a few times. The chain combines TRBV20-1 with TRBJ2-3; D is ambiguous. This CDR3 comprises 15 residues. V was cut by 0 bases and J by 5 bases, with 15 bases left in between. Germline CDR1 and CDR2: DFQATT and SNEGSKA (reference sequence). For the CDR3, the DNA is TGCAGTGCTAGAGATGGCGAAGGAATTGGAGATACGCAGTATTTT. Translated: CSARDGEGIGDTQYF.

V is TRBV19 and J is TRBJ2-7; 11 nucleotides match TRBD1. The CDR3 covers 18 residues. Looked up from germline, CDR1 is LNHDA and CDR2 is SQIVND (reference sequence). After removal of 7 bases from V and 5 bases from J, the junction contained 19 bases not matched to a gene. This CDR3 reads CASKRRSAGTGGYNEQYF. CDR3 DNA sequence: TGTGCCAGTAAAAGGCGTTCAGCCGGGACAGGGGGATACAACGAGCAGTACTTC.